The subject of this entry is one TCR beta chain. Its antigen is not known. Just one base apart from a much larger clone, this may be a read error. The second PCR ran about 6 to 12 cycles with a sample-barcoded 5' primer and J-beta primers. From the 5' RACE reads, TCRdb called clonotypes with MiXCR, one entry per CDR3 protein. The table shows about 650,000 distinct CDR3 sequences, with about a third occurring only once. The extraction recovered at least 6 micrograms of total RNA per sample. These data belong to a study of blood T cells in healthy people across ages. From germline, CDR1 is KGHDR and CDR2 SFDVKD. The ends were cut back, 7 bases at V and 8 bases at J, with 9 bases in the middle. The CDR3 loop spans 11 amino acids. Whole-study findings and limits: PBMCs left unsorted prevented a conclusive naive versus antigen-experienced comparison. Per million T cells, the diversity of TCR beta decreased roughly linearly as age advanced.

The specimen was blood. The chain carries TRBV24-1 and TRBJ2-3; TRBD2 might be the D (6 bases). The sequence was obtained from a woman older than 75 in good health. The CDR3 loop reads CATSRGGTQYF. For the CDR3, the DNA is TGTGCCACCAGCCGGGGAGGTACGCAGTATTTT.